A selection of T cell receptor beta chains follows, all from one sample in a study of blood T cell repertoires in COVID-19. Method: immunoSEQ multiplex PCR; TCRdb's copy keeps in-frame clones and lacks some. Of about 230,000 clones listed, around 84% were seen once; the top ten hold over 1.2%. What was sequenced was peripheral blood. Receptor source: a middle-aged woman who had recovered from COVID-19. Both conserved end residues are part of each CDR3. A D gene is named only where the DNA matches it firmly. Only some rows state a clone size, as once, few, many or a class for expanded clones.

DNA,CDR3,J,length,size,V,D
TGCGCCAGCAGCCCTAGACTAGCGGGGGGGAACAATGAGCAGTTCTTC,CASSPRLAGGNNEQFF,TRBJ2-1,16,-,TRBV5-1,TRBD2
TGTGCCAGCAGTTACTCGGGACAGAAAGGCTACACCTTC,CASSYSGQKGYTF,TRBJ1-2,13,-,TRBV6-5,TRBD1
TGTGCCATCAGTCGACAGGGGCCGAACACTGAAGCTTTCTTT,CAISRQGPNTEAFF,TRBJ1-1,14,-,TRBV10-3,TRBD1
TGTGCCAGCAGTTACTCGACAGGGGGCCTCAGCGGGGAGCTGTTTTTT,CASSYSTGGLSGELFF,TRBJ2-2,16,-,TRBV6-2/TRBV6-3,TRBD1
TGTGCCAGCAGGGTTAATGGGCAGTCTGAAAACATTCAGTACTTC,CASRVNGQSENIQYF,TRBJ2-4,15,-,TRBV7-2,-
TGTGCCTGGAGTGGAGTATCCGGGGAGCTGTTTTTT,CAWSGVSGELFF,TRBJ2-2,12,few,TRBV30,-
TGCGCCAGCCCCTATCAGGGGAAGGGAAGGGCGAATTATGGCTACACCTTC,CASPYQGKGRANYGYTF,TRBJ1-2,17,few,TRBV23-1,-
TGTGCCAGCAGTGGGGCGGCATCTAGCTCCTACAATGAGCAGTTCTTC,CASSGAASSSYNEQFF,TRBJ2-1,16,-,TRBV28,-
TGTGCCAGCAGCTTACCAGGGGAAGGGTCACCCCTCCACTTT,CASSLPGEGSPLHF,TRBJ1-6,14,few,TRBV7-9,-
TGTGCCAGCAGCGTGGACAGTATCACTGAAGCTTTCTTT,CASSVDSITEAFF,TRBJ1-1,13,-,TRBV9,-
TGTGCCTGGAGTGCCGACAGTTCCGCTAATGAAAAACTGTTTTTT,CAWSADSSANEKLFF,TRBJ1-4,15,-,TRBV30,-
TGTGCCAGTAGTCAGGGGGGTGGCACCGGGGAGCTGTTTTTT,CASSQGGGTGELFF,TRBJ2-2,14,-,TRBV19,-
TGTGCCAGCAGTTTACTGGGGGCTTCACCCCTCCACTTT,CASSLLGASPLHF,TRBJ1-6,13,-,TRBV12-3/TRBV12-4,-
TGCGCCAGCAGCTTGGAGGCCAGGGCAGAGACCCAGTACTTC,CASSLEARAETQYF,TRBJ2-5,14,-,TRBV5-1,-
TGTGCCAGCAGCTTACGGGTCTCGGATACTGAAGCTTTCTTT,CASSLRVSDTEAFF,TRBJ1-1,14,once,TRBV11-2,-
TGTGCCAGCAGTTACGTTATGAATCAGCCCCAGCATTTT,CASSYVMNQPQHF,TRBJ1-5,13,-,TRBV6-2/TRBV6-3,-
TGCGCCAGCAGCTTGGCCCTGGGACAGGGAGGTTACGAGCAGTACTTC,CASSLALGQGGYEQYF,TRBJ2-7,16,few,TRBV5-1,TRBD1
TGTGCCAGCAGTTGGACAGGGTCAAATGAGCAGTTCTTC,CASSWTGSNEQFF,TRBJ2-1,13,-,TRBV2,TRBD1
TGTGCCAGCGCGGCTAACTATGGCTACACCTTC,CASAANYGYTF,TRBJ1-2,11,few,TRBV28,-
TGTGCCAGCAGCGTAGTCGACGGGGGGGATACGCAGTATTTT,CASSVVDGGDTQYF,TRBJ2-3,14,-,TRBV9,TRBD2